This is a list of T cell receptor beta chains from one sample in a study of STAT5B mutations in CD4+ large granular lymphocyte leukemia. Here immunoSEQ multiplex PCR was the method, and the copy in TCRdb shows in-frame clones only, minus some. The sample lists some 32,000 clones, around four fifths occurring once. What was sequenced was CD4+ T cells from blood buffy coats. The receptors were gathered from a human donor in good health. Each CDR3 is given with its conserved first and last residue. Fields, in order: CDR3 length, clone size, V gene, CDR3 protein. Only part of the rows carry a size: once, few, many, or a class if the clone is expanded.

11 | NA | TRBV9 | CASSVAREAFF
13 | NA | TRBV6-4 | CASSAGTRGEQYF
10 | NA | TRBV30 | CAWCCQPQHF
16 | few | TRBV6-1 | CASSGHQGAIPGELFF
12 | few | TRBV11-1 | CASSFGPTEQFF
12 | NA | TRBV6-5 | CASRTGNQPQHF
11 | NA | TRBV28 | CASRSTGELFF
15 | NA | TRBV6-6 | CASSRNRESNQPQHF
14 | NA | TRBV6-5 | CASSYGRAGGEQYF
15 | NA | TRBV5-1 | CASSLNRLTRSPLHF
15 | NA | TRBV7-9 | CASSLASFPYNEQFF
11 | NA | TRBV10-1 | CASSDLETQYF
14 | few | TRBV2 | CASSVLQINQPQHF
16 | NA | TRBV5-1 | CASSLEGGRAYNEQFF
14 | NA | TRBV28 | CASSLTGKNYGYTF
19 | NA | TRBV21-1 | CASSKTSGTGGRRNEKLFF
14 | NA | TRBV27 | CASSLKIFQGEQFF
15 | NA | TRBV18 | CASSPGSLSYNEQFF
13 | NA | TRBV4-1 | CASSHRQGDEAFF
13 | NA | TRBV14 | CASSQGAGSGYTF
13 | few | TRBV7-6 | CASSLGGRGEAFF
15 | NA | TRBV2 | CASSVARVSGNTIYF
13 | once | TRBV30 | CACRRVSQETQYF